These 6 T cell receptor beta chains share one sample of origin, sequenced in a study of monozygotic twins with inflammatory bowel disease. TCRdb derives one entry per CDR3 protein from the 5' RACE reads, leaving out DNA. The specimen's table records 420,000 or so distinct CDR3 sequences. The source material was blood. These receptors were taken from a human donor with ulcerative colitis or Crohn's disease, or a healthy co-twin of an affected twin (not recorded which).

This rearrangement joins TRBV30 to TRBJ2-3; TCRdb's D call of TRBD2 is untestable without DNA. Germline V gene lookup returns CDR1 GTSNPN and CDR2 SVGIG (reference sequence). This CDR3 is 14 amino acids long. The CDR3 protein is CAWSRAGDPDTQYF.

This chain uses TRBV7-2 with TRBJ2-5. This CDR3 has 16 amino acids. The germline CDR1 and CDR2 sequences are SGHTA and FQGNSA. CDR3 sequence reads: CASSLGRRQYQETQYF.

The V and J genes are TRBV9 and TRBJ2-2. Germline-derived CDR1 and CDR2 are SGDLS and YYNGEE. The CDR3 is made up of 14 amino acids. The CDR3 spells CASSEPSNTGELFF.

This chain's CDR3 is CASSQDRAGASYEQYF. V is TRBV4-3 and J is TRBJ2-7; TCRdb's assignment of TRBD1 cannot be checked, as there is no DNA. Per germline, CDR1 LGHNA and CDR2 YSLEER. The CDR3 runs 16 residues.

This rearrangement joins TRBV20-1 to TRBJ2-5; TCRdb reports TRBD2, a call that lacks DNA to check it against. CDR1 is DFQATT and CDR2 is SNEGSKA in the germline V gene (reference sequence). This CDR3 has 12 residues. The CDR3 protein is CSARDSRRTQYF.

The chain couples TRBV9 to TRBJ2-4. The CDR3 sequence is 14 residues long. Germline V gene sequence: CDR1 SGDLS, CDR2 YYNGEE. CDR3: CASSSSVGLDIQYF.